Shown below are 27 T cell receptor beta chains from a single sample sequenced in a study of CXCR3-negative and CXCR3-positive naive CD8 T cells (dated by TCRdb to the late 2010s). General conclusions and limits of the study: TRB CDR3s from CXCR3-positive naive cells showed higher hydrophobicity (lower Kidera factor 4), lower energy, and higher strength and volume indices than CXCR3-negative naive cells.

The antigens these receptors bind are not known. The instrument was a NextSeq 550. The Human TCR Profiling Kit (MiLaboratory) was used to make UMI-labeled 5' RACE TRB cDNA libraries. The reads, reprocessed by TCRdb, yield one row per CDR3 protein sequence and no DNA. The table kept for this sample lists roughly 59,000 distinct CDR3 sequences. The ten biggest clones cover approximately 0.72% of the sample. Sequencing input: naive CXCR3+ CD8+ T cells from blood. Taken with the paper, the label for cell subset or site translates to: CD45RO-CCR7+CD27+CD95- naive CD8+ T cells expressing CXCR3 (TNR3+). These receptors all stem from a human donor in good health. Some clones in this sample may be carry-over from other donors' samples.

This chain uses TRBV20-1 with TRBJ2-7; TCRdb proposes TRBD2, but this gene call is untestable without DNA. The CDR3 covers 16 residues. The germline V gene has CDR1 DFQATT and CDR2 SNEGSKA (reference sequence). The CDR3 region is CSAISSGRGLFYEQYF.

The chain combines TRBV29-1 with TRBJ2-1; absent DNA, TCRdb's TRBD1 call cannot be checked. CDR3 length: 17 amino acids. Looked up from germline, CDR1 is SQVTM and CDR2 is ANQGSEA. CDR3 loop: CSVEEVGFLSDRNERFF.

V and J are TRBV29-1 and TRBJ2-5; the TCRdb D gene call, TRBD1, has no DNA to confirm it. The CDR3 contains 14 residues. Germline V gives CDR1 SQVTM, CDR2 ANQGSEA. CDR3 residues: CSVDDWTEQETQYF.

CDR3 in amino acids: CASRLFKSSGNTIYF. This rearrangement joins TRBV6-2 or TRBV6-3 to TRBJ1-3. Germline V gene data show CDR1 as MNHEY and CDR2 as SVGEGT. The CDR3 runs 15 residues.

V is TRBV6-5 and J is TRBJ2-1; no DNA is available, so the TRBD1 call from TCRdb remains unchecked. This CDR3 comprises 15 residues. The V gene's germline CDR1 is MNHEY and CDR2 SVGAGI. CDR3 sequence reads: CASSPGHLSYNEQFF.

The chain couples TRBV11-2 to TRBJ2-1; lacking DNA, the TRBD1 call made by TCRdb goes unchecked. From germline, CDR1 is SGHAT and CDR2 FQNNGV. The CDR3 sequence is 15 residues long. CDR3 sequence: CASSLDTPRANEQFF.

The CDR3 is CASGLAQNILLGYEQYF. The chain uses TRBV12-5 and TRBJ2-7. Germline V CDR1 and CDR2: LGHNT, FRNRAP. The CDR3 has 17 residues.

The rearrangement uses TRBV20-1 and TRBJ2-1. The CDR3 is 11 amino acids. The germline gives CDR1 DFQATT, CDR2 SNEGSKA (reference sequence). The CDR3 region is CSASSSDEQFF.

The rearrangement uses TRBV29-1 and TRBJ2-1; checking the TCRdb D call of TRBD1 is not possible without DNA. The length of the CDR3 is 14 residues. Germline V lookup: CDR1 SQVTM, CDR2 ANQGSEA. The CDR3 reads CSGGQGLAYNEQFF.

The chain is built from TRBV29-1 and TRBJ2-5. CDR1 is SQVTM, CDR2 ANQGSEA, per germline. The CDR3 consists of 11 residues. The CDR3 loop is CSVEPRETQYF.

The chain carries TRBV7-2 and TRBJ2-1; checking the TCRdb D call of TRBD2 is not possible without DNA. Germline V CDR1 and CDR2: SGHTA, FQGNSA. This CDR3 comprises 16 residues. Here the CDR3 reads CASSLSSTSGYNEQFF.

The V and J genes are TRBV7-8 and TRBJ2-7; TCRdb gives TRBD1 as the D gene, but with no DNA this cannot be confirmed. This CDR3 contains 15 residues. CDR1 and CDR2 (germline): SGHVS, FQNEAQ. CDR3 sequence: CASTPGGGTSYEQYF.

The genes are TRBV7-6 and TRBJ2-6; TCRdb outputs TRBD1, but without DNA this stays unchecked. The length of the CDR3 is 14 residues. The germline gives CDR1 SGHVS, CDR2 FNYEAQ. The CDR3 loop is CASKQGGGANVLTF.

The J gene is TRBJ1-2, the V gene TRBV12-3 or TRBV12-4. CDR3 length: 15 residues. This CDR3 reads CASSLWGGSPHGYTF.

The chain has TRBV29-1 and TRBJ2-7; TCRdb proposes TRBD1, but this gene call is untestable without DNA. This CDR3 has 13 amino acids. The V gene's germline CDR1 is SQVTM and CDR2 ANQGSEA. The CDR3 sequence: CSVEAPDSHEQYF.

The rearrangement links TRBV11-2 to TRBJ2-2. In germline, CDR1 is SGHAT, CDR2 FQNNGV. The CDR3 is made up of 16 amino acids. CDR3 in amino acids: CASTGGLWLNTGELFF.

The chain employs TRBV11-2 and TRBJ2-2. The V gene's germline CDR1 is SGHAT and CDR2 FQNNGV. CDR3 length: 12 residues. The CDR3 here is CASSLGAGELFF.

The V gene is TRBV25-1, the J gene TRBJ1-6. Germline CDR1 and CDR2: MGHDK and SYGVNS. The CDR3 sequence is 15 residues long. This chain's CDR3 is CASSFEGPLNSPLHF.

This chain links TRBV7-9 with TRBJ2-5; lacking DNA, the TRBD1 call made by TCRdb goes unchecked. CDR1 is SEHNR and CDR2 is FQNEAQ in the germline V gene (reference sequence). This CDR3 has 13 residues. The CDR3 loop is CASSTRDRETQYF. Supplemented by reference TRBV7-9 and TRBJ2-5, the full variable domain reads DTGVSQNPRHKITKRGQNVTFRCDPISEHNRLYWYRQTLGQGPEFLTYFQNEAQLEKSRLLSDRFSAERPKGSFSTLEIQRTEQGDSAMYLCASSTRDRETQYFGPGTRLLVL.

This CDR3 reads CASSPGILTYEQYF. This chain uses TRBV7-8 with TRBJ2-7; TCRdb calls TRBD1, which cannot be checked without DNA. Germline lookup yields CDR1 SGHVS and CDR2 FQNEAQ. The CDR3 loop spans 14 amino acids.

The rearrangement uses TRBV2 and TRBJ2-1; with no DNA, the TCRdb D assignment of TRBD2 cannot be verified. Germline V gene sequence: CDR1 SNHLY, CDR2 FYNNEI. CDR3 length: 16 amino acids. Here the CDR3 reads CASNLPETSLSNEQFF.

The V call is TRBV7-9, the J call TRBJ2-7. The CDR3 is 12 residues long. CDR1 and CDR2 from the germline V gene are SEHNR and FQNEAQ (reference sequence). This CDR3 reads CASSLDHYEQYF.

The rearrangement links TRBV19 to TRBJ2-7; with no DNA, the TCRdb D assignment of TRBD1 cannot be verified. This CDR3 comprises 15 residues. The germline CDR1 and CDR2 sequences are LNHDA and SQIVND (reference sequence). The CDR3 loop reads CASSVGQKSSYEQYF.

The genes are TRBV2 and TRBJ1-2. The CDR3 spans 15 residues. The germline CDR1 and CDR2 sequences are SNHLY and FYNNEI. The CDR3 here is CASIQYLTANYGYTF.

This chain connects TRBV12-3 or TRBV12-4 to TRBJ2-5. This CDR3 region has 14 residues. The CDR3 spells CASSLISSGETQYF.

The chain is built from TRBV27 and TRBJ2-7; without DNA, the TCRdb call of TRBD1 cannot be checked. Germline loops: CDR1 MNHEY, CDR2 SMNVEV (reference sequence). There are 14 residues in the CDR3. CDR3 sequence: CASSPNPYYYEQYF.

V and J are TRBV4-2 and TRBJ2-7; without DNA, the TCRdb call of TRBD2 cannot be checked. The CDR3 is 16 residues long. CDR1 and CDR2 from the germline V gene are LGHNA and YNFKEQ. The CDR3 protein is CASSQEVLAGGYEQYF.